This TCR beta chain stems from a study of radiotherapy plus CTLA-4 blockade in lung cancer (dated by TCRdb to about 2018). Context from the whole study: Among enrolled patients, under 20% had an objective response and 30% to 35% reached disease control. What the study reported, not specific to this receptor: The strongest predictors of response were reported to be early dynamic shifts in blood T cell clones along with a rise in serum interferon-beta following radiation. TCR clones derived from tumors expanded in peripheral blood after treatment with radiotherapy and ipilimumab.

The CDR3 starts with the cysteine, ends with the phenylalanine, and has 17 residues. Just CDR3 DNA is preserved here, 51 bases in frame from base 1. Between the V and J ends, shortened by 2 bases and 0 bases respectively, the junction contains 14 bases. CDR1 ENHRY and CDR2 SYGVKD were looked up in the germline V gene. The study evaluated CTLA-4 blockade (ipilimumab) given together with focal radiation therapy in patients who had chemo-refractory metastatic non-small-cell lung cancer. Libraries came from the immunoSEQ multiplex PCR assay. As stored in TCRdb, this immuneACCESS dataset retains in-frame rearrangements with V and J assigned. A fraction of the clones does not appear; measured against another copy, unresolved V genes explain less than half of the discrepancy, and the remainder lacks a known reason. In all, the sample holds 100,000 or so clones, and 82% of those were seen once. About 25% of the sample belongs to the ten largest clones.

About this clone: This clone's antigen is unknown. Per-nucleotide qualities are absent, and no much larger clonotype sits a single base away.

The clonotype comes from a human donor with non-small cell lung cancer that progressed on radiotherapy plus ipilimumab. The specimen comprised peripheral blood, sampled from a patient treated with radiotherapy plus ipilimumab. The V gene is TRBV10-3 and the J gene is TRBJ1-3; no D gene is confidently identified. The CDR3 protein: CAISEPRAGDSGNTIYF. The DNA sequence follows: TGTGCCATCAGTGAGCCCCGGGCCGGGGACTCTGGAAACACCATATATTTT.